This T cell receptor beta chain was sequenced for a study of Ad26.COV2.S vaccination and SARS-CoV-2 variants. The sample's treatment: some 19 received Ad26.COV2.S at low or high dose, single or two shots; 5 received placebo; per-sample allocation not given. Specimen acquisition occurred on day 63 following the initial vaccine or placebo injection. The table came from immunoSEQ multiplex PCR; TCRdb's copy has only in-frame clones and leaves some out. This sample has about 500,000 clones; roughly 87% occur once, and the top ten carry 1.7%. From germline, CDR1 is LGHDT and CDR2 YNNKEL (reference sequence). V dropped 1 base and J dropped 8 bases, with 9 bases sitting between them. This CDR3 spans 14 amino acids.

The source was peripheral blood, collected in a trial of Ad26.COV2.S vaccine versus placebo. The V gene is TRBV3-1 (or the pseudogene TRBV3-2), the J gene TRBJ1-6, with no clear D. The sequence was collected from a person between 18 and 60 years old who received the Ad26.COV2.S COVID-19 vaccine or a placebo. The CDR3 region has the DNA TGTGCCAGCAGCCAAGTAAACACGGATTCACCCCTCCACTTT. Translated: CASSQVNTDSPLHF.